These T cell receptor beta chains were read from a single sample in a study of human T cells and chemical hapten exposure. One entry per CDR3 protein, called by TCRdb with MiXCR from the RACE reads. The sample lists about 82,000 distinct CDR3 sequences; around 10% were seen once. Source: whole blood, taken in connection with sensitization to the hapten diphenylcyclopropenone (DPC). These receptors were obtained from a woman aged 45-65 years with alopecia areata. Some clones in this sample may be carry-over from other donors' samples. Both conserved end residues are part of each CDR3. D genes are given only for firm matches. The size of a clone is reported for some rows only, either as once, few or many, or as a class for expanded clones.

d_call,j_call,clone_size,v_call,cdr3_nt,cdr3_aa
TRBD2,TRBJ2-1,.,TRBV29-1,TGCAGCGTTGATCCTAGCGGGAGACGAGGAGAGCAGTTCTTC,CSVDPSGRRGEQFF
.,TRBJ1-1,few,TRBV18,TGTGCCAGCTCATCGTCGGGGAACACTGAAGCTTTCTTT,CASSSSGNTEAFF
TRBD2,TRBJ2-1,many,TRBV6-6,TGTGCCAGCATCGGTGGGGTAGCGGGTAATTCTGCCAATGAGCAGTTCTTC,CASIGGVAGNSANEQFF
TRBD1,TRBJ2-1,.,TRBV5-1,TGCGCCAGCAGCTTCTCCTCCACAGGGGCTGGTGAGCAGTTCTTC,CASSFSSTGAGEQFF
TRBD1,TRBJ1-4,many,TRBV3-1,TGTGCCAGCACCCCGAGGACAGGCTCTAATGAAAAACTGTTTTTT,CASTPRTGSNEKLFF
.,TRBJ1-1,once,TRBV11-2,TGTGCCAGCAGCTTAGGGTCATGGAACACTGAAGCTTTCTTT,CASSLGSWNTEAFF
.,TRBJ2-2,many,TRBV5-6,TGTGCCAGCAGCTTGGTCCCCGGGGAGCTGTTTTTT,CASSLVPGELFF
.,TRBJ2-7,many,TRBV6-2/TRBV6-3,TGTGCCAGCAGTTACGAGGGGTTCGAGCAGTACTTC,CASSYEGFEQYF
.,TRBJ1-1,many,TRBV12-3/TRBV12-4,TGTGCCAGCAGTTTCCGGGGGCTGATGACTGAAGCTTTCTTT,CASSFRGLMTEAFF
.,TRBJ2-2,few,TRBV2,TGTGCCAGCATGAGAGAAGTAATCACCGGGGAGCTGTTTTTT,CASMREVITGELFF
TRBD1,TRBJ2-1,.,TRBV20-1,TGCAGTGCTAGGGGACAGGCCGGGTCCAATGAGCAGTTCTTC,CSARGQAGSNEQFF
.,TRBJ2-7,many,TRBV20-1,TGCAGTGCTGGGGATGATTCTAGGGTCTACGAGCAGTACTTC,CSAGDDSRVYEQYF
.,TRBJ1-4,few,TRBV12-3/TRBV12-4,TGTGCCAGCAGTTTTATTGTGCAGGGGAGGGAAAAACTGTTTTTT,CASSFIVQGREKLFF
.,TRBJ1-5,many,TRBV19,TGTGCCAGTAGTATAGCGCAGCCAAGCAATCAGCCCCAGCATTTT,CASSIAQPSNQPQHF
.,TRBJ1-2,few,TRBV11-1,TGTGCCAGCAGCTTTAGGAGTAACTATGGCTACACCTTC,CASSFRSNYGYTF
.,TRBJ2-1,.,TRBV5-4,TGTGCCAGCAGCATTCTGGTAGGGGGGAATGAGCAGTTCTTC,CASSILVGGNEQFF
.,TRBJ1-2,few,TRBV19,TGTGCCAGTAGTACCTCTGGGCCTTTCCGGGCCAATGGCTACACCTTC,CASSTSGPFRANGYTF
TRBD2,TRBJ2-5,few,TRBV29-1,TGCAGCCCTGGGGGGGTATCGGAGACCCAGTACTTC,CSPGGVSETQYF
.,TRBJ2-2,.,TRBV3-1,TGTGCCAGCAGCCTATTGACAGTCGGAACCGGGGAGCTGTTTTTT,CASSLLTVGTGELFF
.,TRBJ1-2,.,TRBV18,TGTGCCAGCTCGCCTCCGGGAGCCTATGGCTACACCTTC,CASSPPGAYGYTF
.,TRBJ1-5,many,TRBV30,TGTGCCTGGAGGGCCACAGGGAATCAGCCCCAGCATTTT,CAWRATGNQPQHF
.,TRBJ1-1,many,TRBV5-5,TGTGCCAGCAGCTCCCCACTTATATGGGCTGAAGCTTTCTTT,CASSSPLIWAEAFF
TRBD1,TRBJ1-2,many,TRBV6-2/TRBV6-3,TGTGCCAGCAGTTCCTGGACAGGGGGCGACTATGGCTACACCTTC,CASSSWTGGDYGYTF
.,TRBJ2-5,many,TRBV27,TGTGCCAGCAGCCCGACTCCGACCGGGGAGACCCAGTACTTC,CASSPTPTGETQYF
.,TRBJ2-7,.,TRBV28,TGTGCCAGCAGGGGCTTGGAAAGGGTTTACGAGCAGTACTTC,CASRGLERVYEQYF
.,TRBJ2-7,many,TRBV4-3,TGCGCCAGCAGCCAAACCCCGGGATCCCTCACCTACGAGCAGTACTTC,CASSQTPGSLTYEQYF
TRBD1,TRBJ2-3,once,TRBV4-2,TGTGCCAGCAGCCCCGTGGGACAGAGGACAGATACGCAGTATTTT,CASSPVGQRTDTQYF
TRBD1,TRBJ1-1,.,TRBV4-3,TGCGCCGGCAGCCAGGGGGTGACTCTTCCCAACACTGAAGCTTTCTTT,CAGSQGVTLPNTEAFF
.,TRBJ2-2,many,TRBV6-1,TGTGCCAGCAGTCCTGCCGACGCCGGAAGGACCGGGGAGCTGTTTTTT,CASSPADAGRTGELFF
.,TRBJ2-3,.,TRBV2,TGTGCCAGCAGTGATCTCCGTTGGGGGGACAGAAACTCCCCGGCGCAGTATTTT,CASSDLRWGDRNSPAQYF
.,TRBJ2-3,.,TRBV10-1,TGCGCCAGCAGTGAGTCGCGTCATACGCAGTATTTT,CASSESRHTQYF
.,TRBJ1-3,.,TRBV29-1,TGCAGCGTTCATCTTGGCGGAAACACCATATATTTT,CSVHLGGNTIYF
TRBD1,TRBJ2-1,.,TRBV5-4,TGTGCCAGCAGTCTGACAGGGTATGAGCAGTTCTTC,CASSLTGYEQFF
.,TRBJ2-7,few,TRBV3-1,TGTGCCAGCAGCCGGGGCCCTCCCCCAGGTTACGAGCAGTACTTC,CASSRGPPPGYEQYF
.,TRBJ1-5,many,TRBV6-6,TGTGCCAGCAGTTACTCGACAGGCAATCAGCCCCAGCATTTT,CASSYSTGNQPQHF
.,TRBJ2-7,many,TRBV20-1,TGCAGTGCCCGTCGGCCAGAACCCCCCTACGAGCAGTACTTC,CSARRPEPPYEQYF
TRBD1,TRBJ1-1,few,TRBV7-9,TGTGCCAGCAGCCTCGGACAGGCCCAAAAAGCTTTCTTT,CASSLGQAQKAFF
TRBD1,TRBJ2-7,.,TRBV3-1,TGTGCCAGCAGCCAAGGGTCGAGACAGGGACCCTACGAGCAGTACTTC,CASSQGSRQGPYEQYF
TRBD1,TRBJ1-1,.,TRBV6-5,TGTGCCAGCAGACGACCACAGGGGGTTCTACACACTGAAGCTTTCTTT,CASRRPQGVLHTEAFF
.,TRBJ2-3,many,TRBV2,TGTGCCAGCAGCCGGGGGACCCTCCCGGGGTTGGATACGCAGTATTTT,CASSRGTLPGLDTQYF
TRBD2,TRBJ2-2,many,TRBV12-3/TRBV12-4,TGTGCCAGCAGTGGGCGGAGGCTAGCGGGGCCCGGGGAGCTGTTTTTT,CASSGRRLAGPGELFF
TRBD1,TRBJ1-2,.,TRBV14,TGTGCCAGCAGCCTGACAGGGGGATTGTATGGCTACACCTTC,CASSLTGGLYGYTF
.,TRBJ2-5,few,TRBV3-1,TGTGCCAGCAGCCAAGACACAACCAGGTCGGAGACCCAGTACTTC,CASSQDTTRSETQYF
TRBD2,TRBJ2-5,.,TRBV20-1,TGCAGTGCTAGTACTAGCGAAGTGACCCAGTACTTC,CSASTSEVTQYF
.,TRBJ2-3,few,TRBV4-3,TGCGCCAGCAGCCTGAGCAGCGGACTTAGCACAGATACGCAGTATTTT,CASSLSSGLSTDTQYF
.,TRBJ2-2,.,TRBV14,TGTGCCAGCAGCCGACCGGGGAAGAACACCGGGGAGCTGTTTTTT,CASSRPGKNTGELFF
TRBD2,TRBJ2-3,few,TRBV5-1,TGCGCCAGCAGCTTGGCCGGGCTAGCGGGAGAGGGCACAGATACGCAGTATTTT,CASSLAGLAGEGTDTQYF
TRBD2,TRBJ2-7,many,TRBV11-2,TGTGCCAGCAGCCTTAAACTACTAGCGGGTTTTTCCTACGAGCAGTACTTC,CASSLKLLAGFSYEQYF
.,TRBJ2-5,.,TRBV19,TGTGCCAGTAGCACGGCAGCAAAGCAGACCCAGTACTTC,CASSTAAKQTQYF
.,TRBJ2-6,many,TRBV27,TGTGCCAGCAAATACGCCCGCTCTGGGGCCAACGTCCTGACTTTC,CASKYARSGANVLTF
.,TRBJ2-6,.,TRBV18,TGTGCCAGCTCACGAGAGCCTAGCTCTGGGGCCAACGTCCTGACTTTC,CASSREPSSGANVLTF
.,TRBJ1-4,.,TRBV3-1,TGTGCCAGCAGCCACCGACAGCAAAGTAATGAAAAACTGTTTTTT,CASSHRQQSNEKLFF
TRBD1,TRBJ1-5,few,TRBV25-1,TGTGCCAGCAGCGCCCTGAGGTCCGGACAGGAAGGACAGCCCCAGCATTTT,CASSALRSGQEGQPQHF
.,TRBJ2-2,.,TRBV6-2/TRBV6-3,TGTGCCAGCACGAGGACACCTAACACCGGGGAGCTGTTTTTT,CASTRTPNTGELFF